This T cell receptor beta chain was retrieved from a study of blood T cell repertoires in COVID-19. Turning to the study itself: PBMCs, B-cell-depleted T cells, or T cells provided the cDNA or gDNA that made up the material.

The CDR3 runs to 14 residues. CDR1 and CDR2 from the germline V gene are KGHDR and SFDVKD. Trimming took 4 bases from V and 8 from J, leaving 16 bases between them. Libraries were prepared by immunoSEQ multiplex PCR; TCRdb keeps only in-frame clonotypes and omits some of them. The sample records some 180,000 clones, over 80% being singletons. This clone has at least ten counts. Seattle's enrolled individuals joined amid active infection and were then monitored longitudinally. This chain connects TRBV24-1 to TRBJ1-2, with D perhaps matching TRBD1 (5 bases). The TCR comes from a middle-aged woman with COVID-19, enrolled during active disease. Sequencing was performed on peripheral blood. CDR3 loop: CATSDPLTAPGYTF. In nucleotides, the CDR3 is TGTGCCACCAGTGACCCGCTGACAGCTCCAGGCTACACCTTC.